This passage covers 20 T cell receptor beta chains from one sample sequenced in a study of CD8 T cells in Susac syndrome. RNA in amounts of about 0.5 to 1 ug was reverse transcribed with random hexamers. TCRdb independently ran MiXCR on the immunoSEQ multiplex PCR reads; one entry per CDR3 protein. The data hold about 100,000 distinct CDR3 sequences, with 95% observed a single time. Sequencing was performed on CD8+ T cells from PBMCs. The receptors were sampled from a human donor with Susac syndrome.

This chain uses TRBV7-9 with TRBJ2-3, with a tentative D call TRBD2 (5 bases). Germline V gives CDR1 SEHNR, CDR2 FQNEAQ (reference sequence). This CDR3 spans 14 amino acids. V shed 3 bases and J shed 4 bases, with 11 bases lying between them. The CDR3 DNA follows: TGTGCCAGCAGCTTCGAGACTAAAGCAGATACGCAGTATTTT. It codes for CASSFETKADTQYF. Variable domain in full (rest from reference TRBV7-9 and TRBJ2-3): DTGVSQNPRHKITKRGQNVTFRCDPISEHNRLYWYRQTLGQGPEFLTYFQNEAQLEKSRLLSDRFSAERPKGSFSTLEIQRTEQGDSAMYLCASSFETKADTQYFGPGTRLTVL.

The chain carries TRBV9 and TRBJ2-5; no clear D gene. The germline V and J ends were trimmed by 1 base and 2 bases, with 3 bases remaining between them. Germline CDR1 SGDLS, CDR2 YYNGEE. This CDR3 has 12 residues. CDR3 region: CASSVSQETQYF. The DNA for the CDR3 is TGTGCCAGCAGCGTATCGCAAGAGACCCAGTACTTC.

This clonotype was picked up one time. The chain carries TRBV27 and TRBJ2-2, with 7 positions matching TRBD2. CDR3 length: 13 residues. V was clipped by 8 bases and J by 3 bases; unmatched bases: 3. The germline CDR1 and CDR2 sequences are MNHEY and SMNVEV (reference sequence). Here the CDR3 reads CASGTSDTGELFF. The CDR3 nucleotides read TGTGCCAGCGGTACTAGCGACACCGGGGAGCTGTTTTTT.

The chain links TRBV29-1 to TRBJ1-2, with a tentative D call TRBD1 (6 bases). The V end lost 6 bases, the J end lost 4 bases, and 12 bases lay between the germline ends. Germline assignment: CDR1 SQVTM and CDR2 ANQGSEA. CDR3 length: 12 residues. The CDR3, as DNA: TGCAGCGTGGACAGCCTTATCTATGGCTACACCTTC. This translates into CSVDSLIYGYTF.

The chain joins TRBV29-1 to TRBJ1-1, with D unclear. Germline CDR1 and CDR2: SQVTM and ANQGSEA. The CDR3 covers 13 residues. The V gene lost 7 bases and the J gene lost 1 base, with 13 bases spanning the gap. For the CDR3, the DNA is TGCAGCGCCATCGCCCAGGAGAACACTGAAGCTTTCTTT. Translating it yields CSAIAQENTEAFF.

The V gene is TRBV20-1, the J gene TRBJ1-1; a possible D gene is TRBD1 (5 bases). The CDR3 loop spans 13 amino acids. Germline V lookup: CDR1 DFQATT, CDR2 SNEGSKA (reference sequence). Trimming left V 1 base short and J 4 bases short, with 10 bases between. The CDR3 sequence: CSARVPRVTEAFF. The DNA for the CDR3 is TGCAGTGCTAGAGTTCCCAGGGTCACTGAAGCTTTCTTT.

V usage is TRBV20-1 and J usage is TRBJ1-2, with 12 bases matching TRBD1. CDR3 size: 14 residues. V was pared by 6 bases and J by 12 bases, with 14 bases of the junction left unmatched. The germline gives CDR1 DFQATT, CDR2 SNEGSKA (reference sequence). The CDR3 bases are TGCAGTGCCAAACGGGGGACAGGGGGCGGTTGGAACACCTTC. This translates into CSAKRGTGGGWNTF.

The chain employs TRBV12-3 or TRBV12-4 and TRBJ1-1; no reliable D call. V was pared by 5 bases and J by 2 bases, with 15 bases between. The CDR3 is 15 residues long. The CDR3 bases are TGTGCCAGCAGTCCCCCCTCTGAGGCTAACACTGAAGCTTTCTTT. Protein: CASSPPSEANTEAFF.

This clonotype was recorded only once. The chain is built from TRBV4-1 and TRBJ2-5, with TRBD2 identical over 10 bases. Losses at the gene ends were 0 bases for V and 2 bases for J; bases not matched to a gene: 9. There are 18 residues in the CDR3. Germline values: CDR1 MGHRA, CDR2 YSYEKL. CDR3 protein: CASSQDSFLAGEQETQYF. The CDR3 DNA reads TGCGCCAGCAGCCAAGATTCTTTTCTAGCGGGGGAACAAGAGACCCAGTACTTC.

This clonotype was seen only once. The gene calls are TRBV14 and TRBJ1-3; 9 bases map to TRBD1. V lost 1 base, J lost 3 bases, and 1 base stayed unmatched. The CDR3 totals 15 residues. The germline gives CDR1 SGHDN, CDR2 FVKESK. CDR3 amino acids: CASSQGDRVGNTIYF. CDR3 DNA sequence: TGTGCCAGCAGCCAAGGGGACAGGGTTGGAAACACCATATATTTT.

The chain combines TRBV28 with TRBJ2-1; weak D call: TRBD2 (5 bases). The length of the CDR3 is 14 residues. Trimming removed 0 bases at V and 6 bases at J, with 9 bases between. Germline assignment: CDR1 MDHEN and CDR2 SYDVKM. The DNA for the CDR3 is TGTGCCAGCAGTTTATGGGACTCCCCCAATGAGCAGTTCTTC. Encoded protein: CASSLWDSPNEQFF.

This chain connects TRBV5-1 to TRBJ1-2; D perhaps matches TRBD1 (5 bases). CDR3 length equals 13 residues. Looked up from germline, CDR1 is SGHRS and CDR2 is YFSETQ. Trimming took off 7 bases at V and 3 bases at J, with 13 bases between the two ends. CDR3 in DNA: TGCGCCAGCCGATTGCAGGGAGACTATGGCTACACCTTC. This gives the protein CASRLQGDYGYTF.

J is TRBJ2-7 and V is TRBV3-1; D unclear. V lost 2 bases and J lost 4, with 15 bases in between. There are 15 residues in the CDR3. Germline-derived CDR1 and CDR2 are LGHDT and YNNKEL (reference sequence). The CDR3 loop is CASSQFRGFGYEQYF. The DNA of the CDR3 is TGTGCCAGCAGCCAATTTCGAGGTTTTGGGTACGAGCAGTACTTC.

The chain is built from TRBV5-4 and TRBJ2-7, with TRBD1 matching over 7 bases. Trimming cost V 5 bases and J 3 bases; bases outside gene matches: 8. The CDR3 has 14 amino acids. Germline values: CDR1 SGHNT, CDR2 YYREEE (reference sequence). CDR3 DNA: TGTGCCAGCAGGGACAGGAGATCGAACTACGAGCAGTACTTC. Translated, it gives CASRDRRSNYEQYF.

This CDR3 reads CASSMGQGRETQYF. The CDR3 bases are TGCGCCAGCAGCATGGGACAGGGAAGGGAGACCCAGTACTTC. The chain has TRBV5-1 and TRBJ2-5, with 9 bases aligning to TRBD1. Germline V lookup: CDR1 SGHRS, CDR2 YFSETQ. The CDR3 length is 14 residues. Trimming took 4 bases from V and 5 from J; bases not matched to a gene: 6.

The rearrangement joins TRBV7-3 to TRBJ1-1, with a weak D call TRBD1 (6 bases). Trimming shortened V by 2 bases and J by 7 bases, and 14 bases separated the two germline ends. The germline CDR1 and CDR2 sequences are SGHTA and FQGTGA. The length of the CDR3 is 14 residues. In DNA form, the CDR3 reads TGTGCCAGCAGCTTAGGACAGAACCAAGATGAAGCTTTCTTT. It yields the protein CASSLGQNQDEAFF.

The chain couples TRBV4-2 to TRBJ2-2; unclear D gene. CDR1 is LGHNA and CDR2 is YNFKEQ in the germline V gene. CDR3 length equals 12 residues. The V gene lost 0 bases and the J gene lost 8 bases, with 4 bases spanning the gap. The CDR3 DNA reads as TGTGCCAGCAGCCAAGATTATGGGGAGCTGTTTTTT. Its protein is CASSQDYGELFF.

The chain combines TRBV29-1 with TRBJ2-2, with 7 nucleotides matching TRBD2. Germline assignment: CDR1 SQVTM and CDR2 ANQGSEA. This CDR3 has 14 residues. With V trimmed by 5 bases and J by 4 bases, 7 bases remained unmatched. The CDR3 DNA follows: TGCAGCGTTCCCAGGGAGGGTCCCACCGGGGAGCTGTTTTTT. Amino acid sequence: CSVPREGPTGELFF.

The chain links TRBV13 to TRBJ2-1; possibly TRBD2 for D (5 bases). CDR1 and CDR2 (germline): PRHDT, FYEKMQ (reference sequence). The CDR3 extends over 12 amino acids. Trimming left V 5 bases short and J 8 bases short, with 10 bases between. CDR3 sequence (DNA): TGTGCCAGCAGCCCCCACGGGGATGAGCAGTTCTTC. It codes for CASSPHGDEQFF.

The rearrangement links TRBV5-1 to TRBJ2-5; a weak D match, TRBD2 (5 bases). Germline assignment: CDR1 SGHRS and CDR2 YFSETQ. Trimming stripped 3 bases from V and 5 bases from J, with 8 bases between. The CDR3 totals 12 residues. The CDR3 nucleotides are TGCGCCAGCAGCTACCAGCGGGAGACCCAGTACTTC. Amino acid sequence: CASSYQRETQYF.